This T cell receptor (beta chain) was found in a study of neurological immune-mediated disorders. This clonotype has ten or more counts. Germline values: CDR1 SEHNR, CDR2 FQNEAQ (reference sequence). The CDR3 spans 19 residues. V lost 0 bases to trimming and J lost 2 bases, with 21 bases between them. 5'RACE with 10-nucleotide random UMIs generated the cDNA. MiXCR, run by TCRdb on the 5' RACE reads, gives a single entry per CDR3 protein. This repertoire shows 57,000 or so distinct CDR3 sequences, more than 8% found once; its top ten account for approximately 12%. As to time point: longitudinal time-point 2. PBMCs stored at -80 C, 2 million in total, were the source of the unsorted libraries.

The source material was PBMCs. The sequence came from a young man in good health. The chain carries TRBV7-9 and TRBJ2-3, with D tentatively TRBD2 (6 bases). The CDR3: CASSLASGTARDSTDTQYF. DNA for the CDR3: TGTGCCAGCAGCTTAGCGTCCGGGACTGCGCGGGACTCCACAGATACGCAGTATTTT.